A selection of T cell receptor beta chains follows, all from one sample in a study of technical replicates of blood from several donors. Measured with immunoSEQ multiplex PCR; TCRdb has only the in-frame clones, and not every one. The top ten hold almost 0.3% of the sample, which has over 75,000 clones, 95% to 98% seen once. Sequenced sample: T cells isolated from PBMCs. The receptor source for this set is a human donor in good health. The CDR3 runs from the conserved cysteine through the conserved F or W.

J: TRBJ2-7
V: TRBV5-4
CDR3: CASGSGRFYEQYF

J: TRBJ1-3
V: TRBV4-1
CDR3: CASSPQVLSGNTIYF

J: TRBJ2-3
V: TRBV5-6
CDR3: CASSPIHTDTQYF

J: TRBJ2-1
V: TRBV4-1
CDR3: CASSLSGRLSGNEQFF

J: TRBJ2-3
V: TRBV27
CDR3: CASSLFPSRDTQYF

J: TRBJ1-4
V: TRBV6-5
CDR3: CASSRTLATNEKLFF

J: TRBJ2-3
V: TRBV10-3
CDR3: CAIISGPGDTDTQYF

J: TRBJ2-7
V: TRBV10-3
CDR3: CAISRSSGRGEQYF

J: TRBJ1-1
V: TRBV19
CDR3: CASSISGNTEAFF

J: TRBJ2-7
V: TRBV27
CDR3: CASSLSEVPFYEQYF

J: TRBJ1-4
V: TRBV6-1
CDR3: CASSQQVATNEKLFF

J: TRBJ1-2
V: TRBV29-1
CDR3: CSVGIQGRGYGYTF

J: TRBJ1-1
V: TRBV7-8
CDR3: CASSAYRGTEAFF

J: TRBJ2-7
V: TRBV30
CDR3: CAWNEGGYEQYF

J: TRBJ2-5
V: TRBV15
CDR3: CATRIVRQGMGETQYF

J: TRBJ2-1
V: TRBV4-3
CDR3: CASSQVGGYSYNEQFF